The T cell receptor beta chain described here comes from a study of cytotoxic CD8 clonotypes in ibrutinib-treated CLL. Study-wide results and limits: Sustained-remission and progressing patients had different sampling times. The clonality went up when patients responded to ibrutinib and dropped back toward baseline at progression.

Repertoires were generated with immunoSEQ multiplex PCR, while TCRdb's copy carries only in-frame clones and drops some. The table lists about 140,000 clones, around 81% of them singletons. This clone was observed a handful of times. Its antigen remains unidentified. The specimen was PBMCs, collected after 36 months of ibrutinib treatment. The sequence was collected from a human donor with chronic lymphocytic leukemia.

For the CDR3, the DNA is TGTGCCAGTAGTATTCAGCGGGGATCGGGCAATCAGCCCCAGCATTTT. As protein: CASSIQRGSGNQPQHF. The chain employs TRBV19 and TRBJ1-5; D is unclear. The germline V and J ends were trimmed by 3 bases and 2 bases, with 14 bases remaining between them. Germline V CDR1 and CDR2: LNHDA, SQIVND (reference sequence). This CDR3 region has 16 residues.